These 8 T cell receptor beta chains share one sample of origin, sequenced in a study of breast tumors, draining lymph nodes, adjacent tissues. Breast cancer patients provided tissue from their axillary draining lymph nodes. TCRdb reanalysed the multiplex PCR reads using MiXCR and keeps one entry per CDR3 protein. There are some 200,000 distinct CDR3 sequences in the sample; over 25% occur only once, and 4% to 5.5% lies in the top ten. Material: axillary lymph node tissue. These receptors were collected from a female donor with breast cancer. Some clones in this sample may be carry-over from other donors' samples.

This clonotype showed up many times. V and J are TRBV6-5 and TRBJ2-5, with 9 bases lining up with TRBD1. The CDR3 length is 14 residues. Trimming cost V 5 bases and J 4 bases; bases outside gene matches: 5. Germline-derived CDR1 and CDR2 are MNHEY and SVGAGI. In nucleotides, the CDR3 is TGTGCCAGCAGTCCGGGACAGGGTTTAGAGACCCAGTACTTC. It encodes CASSPGQGLETQYF.

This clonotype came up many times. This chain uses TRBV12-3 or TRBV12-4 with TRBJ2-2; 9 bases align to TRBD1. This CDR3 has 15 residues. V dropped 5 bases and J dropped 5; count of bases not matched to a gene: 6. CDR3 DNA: TGTGCCAGCAGTCGGACAGGGGTGAGAACCGGGGAGCTGTTTTTT. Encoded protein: CASSRTGVRTGELFF.

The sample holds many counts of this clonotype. The CDR3 coding sequence is TGCAGCGTTGTCGGCTCTGGAAACACCATATATTTT. Translation gives CSVVGSGNTIYF. The rearrangement joins TRBV29-1 to TRBJ1-3; D remains ambiguous. V was trimmed by 4 bases and J by 0 bases, leaving 4 bases between them. The CDR3 consists of 12 residues. Germline CDR1 is SQVTM and CDR2 is ANQGSEA.

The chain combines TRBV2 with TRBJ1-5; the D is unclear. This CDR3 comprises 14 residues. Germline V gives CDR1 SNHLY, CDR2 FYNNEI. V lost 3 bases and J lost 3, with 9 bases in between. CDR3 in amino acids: CASSDGRDNQPQHF. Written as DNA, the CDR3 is TGTGCCAGCAGTGACGGGAGGGACAATCAGCCCCAGCATTTT.

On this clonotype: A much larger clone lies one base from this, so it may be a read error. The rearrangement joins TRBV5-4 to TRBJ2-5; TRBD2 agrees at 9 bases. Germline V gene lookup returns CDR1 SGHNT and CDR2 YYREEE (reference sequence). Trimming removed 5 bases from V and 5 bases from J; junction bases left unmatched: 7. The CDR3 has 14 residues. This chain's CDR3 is CASRVAGARETQYF. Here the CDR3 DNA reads TGTGCCAGCAGGGTAGCGGGGGCAAGGGAGACCCAGTACTTC.

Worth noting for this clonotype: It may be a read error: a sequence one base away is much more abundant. The CDR3 sequence: CASSPRGGADTGELFF. CDR3 bases: TGTGCCAGCAGCCCCCGCGGGGGGGCTGACACCGGGGAGCTGTTTTTT. The chain couples TRBV11-3 to TRBJ2-2; the match to TRBD2 covers 9 bases. This CDR3 contains 16 residues. From germline, CDR1 is SGHNT and CDR2 YENEEA. Germline trimming cut 5 bases from V and 3 bases from J; bases unmatched to any gene: 7.

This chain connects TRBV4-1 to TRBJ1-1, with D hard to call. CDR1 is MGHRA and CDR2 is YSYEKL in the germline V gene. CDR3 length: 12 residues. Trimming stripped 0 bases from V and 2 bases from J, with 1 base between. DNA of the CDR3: TGCGCCAGCAGCCAAGATAACACTGAAGCTTTCTTT. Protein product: CASSQDNTEAFF.

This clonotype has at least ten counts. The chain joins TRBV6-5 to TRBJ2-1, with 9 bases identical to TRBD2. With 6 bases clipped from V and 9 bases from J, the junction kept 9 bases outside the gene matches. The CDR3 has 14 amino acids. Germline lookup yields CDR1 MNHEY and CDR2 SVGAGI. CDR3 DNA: TGTGCCAGCAGACCGGGACTAGCACTCAGTGAGCAGTTCTTC. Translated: CASRPGLALSEQFF.